This TCR beta chain was obtained from a study of cytomegalovirus exposure and HLA in healthy donors. Study-wide points: There were around 160 TCR beta chains listed as cytomegalovirus-associated. Association of roughly 17,000 TCR beta sequences with HLA alleles was found at 0.05 false discovery rate in a later analysis.

PCR was performed using 60 Vbeta and 13 Jbeta primers. Here immunoSEQ multiplex PCR was the method, and the copy in TCRdb shows in-frame clones only, minus some. This sample has 85,000 to 100,000 clones; approximately 81% occur once, and the top ten carry roughly 3.9%. Only a few counts were recorded for this clone. Its matching antigen is unknown. CDR1 and CDR2 from the germline V gene are MGHRA and YSYEKL. The CDR3 totals 14 residues. J lost 5 bases, V lost 3 bases, and 3 bases had no gene match. The chain combines TRBV4-1 with TRBJ1-1; 10 nucleotides match TRBD1. Sample: PBMCs. This TCR came from a woman aged 40-49 years in good health and CMV-seropositive. Here the CDR3 DNA reads TGCGCCAGCAGCCACGTGGACAGGGGGACTGAAGCTTTCTTT. It is translated as CASSHVDRGTEAFF.